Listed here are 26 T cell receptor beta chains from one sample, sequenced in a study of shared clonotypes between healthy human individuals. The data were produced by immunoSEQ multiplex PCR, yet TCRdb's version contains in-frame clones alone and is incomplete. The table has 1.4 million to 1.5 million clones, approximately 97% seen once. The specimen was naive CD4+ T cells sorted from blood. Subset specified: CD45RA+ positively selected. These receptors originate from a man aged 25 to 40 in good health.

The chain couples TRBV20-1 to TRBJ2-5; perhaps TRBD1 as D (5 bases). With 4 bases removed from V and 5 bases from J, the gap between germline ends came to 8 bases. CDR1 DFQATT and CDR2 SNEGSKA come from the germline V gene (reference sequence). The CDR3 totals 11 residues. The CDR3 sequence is CSAKKGETQYF. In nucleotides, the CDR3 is TGCAGTGCTAAAAAGGGGGAGACCCAGTACTTC.

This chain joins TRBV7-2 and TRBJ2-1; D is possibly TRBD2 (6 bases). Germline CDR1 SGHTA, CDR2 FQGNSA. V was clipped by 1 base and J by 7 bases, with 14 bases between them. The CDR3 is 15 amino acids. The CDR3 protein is CASSLVLALGNEQFF. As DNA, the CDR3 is TGTGCCAGCAGCTTAGTTCTAGCGCTCGGTAATGAGCAGTTCTTC.

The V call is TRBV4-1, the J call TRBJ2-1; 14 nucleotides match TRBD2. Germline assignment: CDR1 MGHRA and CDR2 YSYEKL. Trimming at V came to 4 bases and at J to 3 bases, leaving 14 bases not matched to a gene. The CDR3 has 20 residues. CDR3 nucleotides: TGCGCCAGCAGCCTAAAGCGTGGACTAGCGGGAGGCCTAAGCTACAATGAGCAGTTCTTC. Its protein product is CASSLKRGLAGGLSYNEQFF.

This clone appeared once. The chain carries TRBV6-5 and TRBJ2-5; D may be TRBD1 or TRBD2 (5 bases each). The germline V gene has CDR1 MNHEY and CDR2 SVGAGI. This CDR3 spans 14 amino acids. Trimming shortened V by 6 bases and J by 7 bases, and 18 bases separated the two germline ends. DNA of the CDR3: TGTGCCAGCAGCTCCGGGACCCTCGGCGGGACCCAGTACTTC. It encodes CASSSGTLGGTQYF.

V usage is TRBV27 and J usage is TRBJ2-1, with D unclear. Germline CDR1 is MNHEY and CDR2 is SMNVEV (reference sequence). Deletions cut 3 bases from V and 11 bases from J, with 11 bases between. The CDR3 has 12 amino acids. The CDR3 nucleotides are TGTGCCAGCAGTTTGCCGCCCGGCCAGCAGTTCTTC. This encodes CASSLPPGQQFF.

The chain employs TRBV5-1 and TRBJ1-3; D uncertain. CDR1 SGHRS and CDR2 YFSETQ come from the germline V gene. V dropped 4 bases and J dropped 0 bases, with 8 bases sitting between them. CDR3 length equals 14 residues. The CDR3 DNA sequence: TGCGCCAGCAGCCCGGAAAGCTCTGGAAACACCATATATTTT. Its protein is CASSPESSGNTIYF. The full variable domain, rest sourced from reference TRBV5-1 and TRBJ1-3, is KAGVTQTPRYLIKTRGQQVTLSCSPISGHRSVSWYQQTPGQGLQFLFEYFSETQRNKGNFPGRFSGRQFSNSRSEMNVSTLELGDSALYLCASSPESSGNTIYFGEGSWLTVV.

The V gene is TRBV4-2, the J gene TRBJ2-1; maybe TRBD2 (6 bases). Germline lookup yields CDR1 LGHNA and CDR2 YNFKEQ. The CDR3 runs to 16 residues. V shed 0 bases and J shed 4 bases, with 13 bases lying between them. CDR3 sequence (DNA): TGTGCCAGCAGCCAAGATAGCGGAGGGGCGTACAATGAGCAGTTCTTC. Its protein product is CASSQDSGGAYNEQFF.

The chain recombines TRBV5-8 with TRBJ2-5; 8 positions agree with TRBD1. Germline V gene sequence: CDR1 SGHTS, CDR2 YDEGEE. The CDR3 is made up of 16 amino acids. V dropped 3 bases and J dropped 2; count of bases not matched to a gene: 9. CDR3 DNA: TGTGCCAGCAGCTCGGGGATACAGGGGGATCAAGAGACCCAGTACTTC. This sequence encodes CASSSGIQGDQETQYF.

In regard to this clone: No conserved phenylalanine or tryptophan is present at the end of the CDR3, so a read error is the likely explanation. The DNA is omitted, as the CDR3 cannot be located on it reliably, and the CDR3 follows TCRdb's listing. This chain's CDR3 is CASSPQGQSRI. The rearrangement links TRBV21-1 to TRBJ2-3; the table's D call of TRBD1 was not tested on the DNA. TRBV21-1 corresponds to a pseudogene. The CDR3 is 11 residues long, counting both termini.

This chain's CDR3 is CASSGLAGVDEQFF. As DNA, the CDR3 is TGTGCCAGTAGCGGGCTAGCGGGAGTGGATGAGCAGTTCTTC. V gene TRBV19 combines with J gene TRBJ2-1, with TRBD2 matching 10 bases. After removal of 6 bases from V and 8 bases from J, the junction contained 7 bases not matched to a gene. The CDR3 runs 14 residues. Germline V CDR1 and CDR2: LNHDA, SQIVND (reference sequence).

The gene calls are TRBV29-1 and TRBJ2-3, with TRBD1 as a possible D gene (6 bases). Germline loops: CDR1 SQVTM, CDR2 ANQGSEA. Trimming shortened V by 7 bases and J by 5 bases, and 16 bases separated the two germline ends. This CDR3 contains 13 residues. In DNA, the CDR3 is TGCAGCGCCCGGGCCAGGGGTTTAGATACGCAGTATTTT. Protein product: CSARARGLDTQYF.

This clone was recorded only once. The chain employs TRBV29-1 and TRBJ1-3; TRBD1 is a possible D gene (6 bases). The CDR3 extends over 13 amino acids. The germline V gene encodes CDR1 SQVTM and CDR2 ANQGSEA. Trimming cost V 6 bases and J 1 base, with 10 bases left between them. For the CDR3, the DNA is TGCAGCGTCAGGGGCTTGTCTGGAAACACCATATATTTT. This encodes CSVRGLSGNTIYF.

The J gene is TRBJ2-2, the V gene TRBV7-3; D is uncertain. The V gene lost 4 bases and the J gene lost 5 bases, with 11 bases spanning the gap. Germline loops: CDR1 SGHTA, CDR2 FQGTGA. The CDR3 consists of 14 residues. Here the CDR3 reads CASSSQPATGELFF. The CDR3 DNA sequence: TGTGCCAGCAGCTCCCAACCCGCAACCGGGGAGCTGTTTTTT.

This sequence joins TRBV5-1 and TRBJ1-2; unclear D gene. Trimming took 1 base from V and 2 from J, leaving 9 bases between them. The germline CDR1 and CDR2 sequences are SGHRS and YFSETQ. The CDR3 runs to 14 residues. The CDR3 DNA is TGCGCCAGCAGCTTGTCTTTAGGGAACTATGGCTACACCTTC. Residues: CASSLSLGNYGYTF.

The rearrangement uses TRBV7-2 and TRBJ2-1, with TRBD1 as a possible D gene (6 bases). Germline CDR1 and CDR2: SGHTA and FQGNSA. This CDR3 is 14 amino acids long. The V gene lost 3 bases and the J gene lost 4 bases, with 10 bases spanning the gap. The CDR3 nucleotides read TGTGCCAGCAGCTTGGGACAAAAATACAATGAGCAGTTCTTC. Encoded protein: CASSLGQKYNEQFF.

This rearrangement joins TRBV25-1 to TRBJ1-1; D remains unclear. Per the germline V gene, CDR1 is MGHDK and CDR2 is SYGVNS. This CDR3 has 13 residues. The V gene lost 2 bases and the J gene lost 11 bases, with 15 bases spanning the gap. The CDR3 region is CASSEALTDWAFF. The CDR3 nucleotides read TGTGCCAGCAGTGAAGCCCTTACCGATTGGGCTTTCTTT.

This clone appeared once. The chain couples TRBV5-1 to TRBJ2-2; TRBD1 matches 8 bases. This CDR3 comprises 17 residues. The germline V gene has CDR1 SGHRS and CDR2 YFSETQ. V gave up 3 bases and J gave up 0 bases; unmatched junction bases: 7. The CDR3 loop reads CASSSAPDRANTGELFF. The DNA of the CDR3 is TGCGCCAGCAGCTCCGCACCGGACAGGGCGAACACCGGGGAGCTGTTTTTT.

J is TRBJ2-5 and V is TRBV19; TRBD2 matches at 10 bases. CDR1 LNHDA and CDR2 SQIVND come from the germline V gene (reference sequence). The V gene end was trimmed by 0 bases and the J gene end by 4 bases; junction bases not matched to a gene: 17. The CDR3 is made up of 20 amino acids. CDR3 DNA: TGTGCCAGTAGTATAGATCTGACCTTGGGGGGAGCGGGAGGGCGAGAGACCCAGTACTTC. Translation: CASSIDLTLGGAGGRETQYF.

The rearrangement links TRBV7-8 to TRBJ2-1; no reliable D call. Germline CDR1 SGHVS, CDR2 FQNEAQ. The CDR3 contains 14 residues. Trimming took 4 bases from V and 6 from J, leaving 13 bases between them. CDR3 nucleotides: TGTGCCAGCAGCTCCCTCCGAAGTGGCAATGAGCAGTTCTTC. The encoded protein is CASSSLRSGNEQFF.

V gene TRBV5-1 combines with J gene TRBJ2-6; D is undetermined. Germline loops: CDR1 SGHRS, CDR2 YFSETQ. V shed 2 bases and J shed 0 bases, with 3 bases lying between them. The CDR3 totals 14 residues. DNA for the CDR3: TGCGCCAGCAGCTTAATCTCTGGGGCCAACGTCCTGACTTTC. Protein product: CASSLISGANVLTF.

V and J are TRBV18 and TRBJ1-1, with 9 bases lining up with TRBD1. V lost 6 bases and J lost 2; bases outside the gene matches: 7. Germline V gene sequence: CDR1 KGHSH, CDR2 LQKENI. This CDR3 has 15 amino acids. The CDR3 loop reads CASSTIQGANTEAFF. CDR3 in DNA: TGTGCCAGCTCTACAATACAGGGGGCAAACACTGAAGCTTTCTTT.

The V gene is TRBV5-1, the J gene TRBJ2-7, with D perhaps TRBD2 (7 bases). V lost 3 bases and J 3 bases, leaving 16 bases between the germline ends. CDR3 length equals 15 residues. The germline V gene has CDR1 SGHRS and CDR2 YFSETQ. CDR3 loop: CASSSSQGLIYEQYF. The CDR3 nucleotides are TGCGCCAGCAGCTCCTCACAGGGACTAATCTACGAGCAGTACTTC.

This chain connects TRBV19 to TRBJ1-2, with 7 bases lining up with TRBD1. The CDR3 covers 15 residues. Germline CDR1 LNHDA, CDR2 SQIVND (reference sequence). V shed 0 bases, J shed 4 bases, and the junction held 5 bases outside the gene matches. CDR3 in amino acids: CASSIDGPGGYGYTF. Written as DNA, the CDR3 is TGTGCCAGTAGTATAGACGGTCCAGGGGGCTATGGCTACACCTTC. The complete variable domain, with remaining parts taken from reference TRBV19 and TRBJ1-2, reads DGGITQSPKYLFRKEGQNVTLSCEQNLNHDAMYWYRQDPGQGLRLIYYSQIVNDFQKGDIAEGYSVSREKKESFPLTVTSAQKNPTAFYLCASSIDGPGGYGYTFGSGTRLTVV.

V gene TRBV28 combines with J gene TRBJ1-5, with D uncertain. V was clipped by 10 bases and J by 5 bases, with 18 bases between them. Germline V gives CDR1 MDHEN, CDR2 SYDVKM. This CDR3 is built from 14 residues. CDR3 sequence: CAIHRAGGDQPQHF. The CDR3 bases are TGTGCCATTCACCGAGCGGGAGGAGATCAGCCCCAGCATTTT.

The CDR3 loop is CASSRDYEQYF. The CDR3 DNA follows: TGCGCCAGCAGCCGGGACTACGAGCAGTACTTC. The V call is TRBV4-1, the J call TRBJ2-7; D unresolved. The germline gives CDR1 MGHRA, CDR2 YSYEKL. The CDR3 is made up of 11 amino acids. V shed 4 bases and J shed 3 bases, with 4 bases lying between them.

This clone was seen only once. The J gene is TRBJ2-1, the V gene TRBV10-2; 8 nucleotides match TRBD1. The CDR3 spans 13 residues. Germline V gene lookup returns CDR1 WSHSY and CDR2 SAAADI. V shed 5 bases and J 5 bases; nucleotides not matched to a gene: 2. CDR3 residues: CASSRDRHNEQFF. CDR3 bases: TGCGCCAGCAGTCGGGACAGGCACAATGAGCAGTTCTTC.